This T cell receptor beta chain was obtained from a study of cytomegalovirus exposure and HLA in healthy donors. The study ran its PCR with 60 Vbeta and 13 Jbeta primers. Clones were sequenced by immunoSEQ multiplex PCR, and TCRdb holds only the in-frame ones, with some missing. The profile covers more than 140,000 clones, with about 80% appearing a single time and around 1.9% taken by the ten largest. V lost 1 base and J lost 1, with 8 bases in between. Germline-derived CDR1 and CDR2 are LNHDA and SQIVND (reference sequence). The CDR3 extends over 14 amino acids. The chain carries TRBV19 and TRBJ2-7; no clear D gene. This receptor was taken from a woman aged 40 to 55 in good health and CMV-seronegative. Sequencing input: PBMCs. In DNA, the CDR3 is TGTGCCAGTAGTATAGGTGACGGGTCCTACGAGCAGTACTTC. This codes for CASSIGDGSYEQYF.